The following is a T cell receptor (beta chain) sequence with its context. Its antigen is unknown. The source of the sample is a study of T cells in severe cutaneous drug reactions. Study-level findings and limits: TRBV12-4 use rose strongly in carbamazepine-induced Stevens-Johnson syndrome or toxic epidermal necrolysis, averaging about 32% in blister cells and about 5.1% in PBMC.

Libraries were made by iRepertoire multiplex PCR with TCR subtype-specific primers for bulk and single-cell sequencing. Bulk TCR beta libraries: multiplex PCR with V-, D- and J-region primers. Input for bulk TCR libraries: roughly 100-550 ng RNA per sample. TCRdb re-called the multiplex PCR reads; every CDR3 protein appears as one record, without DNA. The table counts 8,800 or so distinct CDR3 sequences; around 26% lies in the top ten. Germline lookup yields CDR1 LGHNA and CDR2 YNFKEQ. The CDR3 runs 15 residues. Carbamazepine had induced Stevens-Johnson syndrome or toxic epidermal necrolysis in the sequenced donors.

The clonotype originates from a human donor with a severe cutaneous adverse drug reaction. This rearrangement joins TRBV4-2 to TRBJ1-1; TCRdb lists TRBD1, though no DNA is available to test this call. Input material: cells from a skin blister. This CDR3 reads CASSQEDRFGTEAFF.